These T cell receptor beta chains were read from a single sample in a study of blood T cell repertoires in COVID-19. The method was immunoSEQ multiplex PCR; TCRdb's version includes in-frame clones alone and lacks a portion of them. In the table there are 250,000 to 300,000 clones, approximately 90% of which are singletons. The source material was peripheral blood. The receptors were sampled from an older woman with acute or convalescent COVID-19. Each CDR3 is given with its conserved first and last residue. Fields, in order: CDR3 protein, CDR3 DNA, CDR3 length, J gene, V gene, clone size, D gene. A D gene is named only where the DNA matches it firmly. Rows give clone size only sometimes, using once, few, many, or a class for an expanded clone.

CDR3: CASSGGSYEQYF
DNA: TGTGCCAGCAGCGGGGGGAGTTACGAGCAGTACTTC
length: 12
J: TRBJ2-7
V: TRBV5-8
size: -
D: -

CDR3: CASSYRQESYGYTF
DNA: TGTGCCAGCAGTTACCGCCAGGAAAGTTATGGCTACACCTTC
length: 14
J: TRBJ1-2
V: TRBV6-2/TRBV6-3
size: once
D: -

CDR3: CASSRDTTYNEQFF
DNA: TGTGCCAGCAGCAGGGACACCACTTACAATGAGCAGTTCTTC
length: 14
J: TRBJ2-1
V: TRBV13
size: -
D: -

CDR3: CASSLLTGNSPLHF
DNA: TGTGCCAGCAGTTTATTGACAGGGAATTCACCCCTCCACTTT
length: 14
J: TRBJ1-6
V: TRBV28
size: once
D: TRBD1

CDR3: CAINGQGEYGYTF
DNA: TGTGCCATCAACGGTCAGGGGGAGTATGGCTACACCTTC
length: 13
J: TRBJ1-2
V: TRBV10-3
size: -
D: TRBD1

CDR3: CATSADRGFQPQHF
DNA: TGTGCCACTTCTGCAGACAGGGGGTTTCAGCCCCAGCATTTT
length: 14
J: TRBJ1-5
V: TRBV2
size: -
D: TRBD1

CDR3: CASSMKREKGEQFF
DNA: TGTGCCAGTAGTATGAAGCGGGAGAAGGGTGAGCAGTTCTTC
length: 14
J: TRBJ2-1
V: TRBV19
size: -
D: TRBD2

CDR3: CASSQSAGQNIQYF
DNA: TGTGCCAGCAGTCAGAGTGCGGGACAAAACATTCAGTACTTC
length: 14
J: TRBJ2-4
V: TRBV6-2/TRBV6-3
size: -
D: -

CDR3: CASSLSRTSGETQYF
DNA: TGTGCCAGCAGTTTATCGAGGACTAGCGGAGAGACCCAGTACTTC
length: 15
J: TRBJ2-5
V: TRBV27
size: -
D: TRBD2

CDR3: CASSHGGRGNEQFF
DNA: TGTGCCAGCAGCCACGGAGGGAGGGGCAATGAGCAGTTCTTC
length: 14
J: TRBJ2-1
V: TRBV7-9
size: -
D: TRBD2

CDR3: CASSLGDGSAHYEQYF
DNA: TGCGCCAGCAGCCTCGGAGACGGTTCAGCCCACTACGAGCAGTACTTC
length: 16
J: TRBJ2-7
V: TRBV5-1
size: once
D: -

CDR3: CASSLGGRGQPQHF
DNA: TGTGCCAGCAGTTTGGGGGGGCGCGGACAGCCCCAGCATTTT
length: 14
J: TRBJ1-5
V: TRBV27
size: -
D: -

CDR3: CATTGQGSGNQPQHF
DNA: TGTGCCACGACAGGACAAGGCTCGGGCAATCAGCCCCAGCATTTT
length: 15
J: TRBJ1-5
V: TRBV10-3
size: -
D: -

CDR3: CASSIQGTATYEQYF
DNA: TGTGCCAGTAGTATTCAGGGGACAGCCACCTACGAGCAGTACTTC
length: 15
J: TRBJ2-7
V: TRBV19
size: -
D: TRBD1

CDR3: CASSLLAGNYEQYF
DNA: TGTGCCAGCAGTTTACTAGCGGGGAACTACGAGCAGTACTTC
length: 14
J: TRBJ2-7
V: TRBV27
size: -
D: TRBD2

CDR3: CASSEEGAEIYGYTF
DNA: TGTGCCAGCAGTGAAGAGGGGGCCGAGATCTATGGCTACACCTTC
length: 15
J: TRBJ1-2
V: TRBV6-1
size: -
D: TRBD1

CDR3: CASSPETGEVYGYTF
DNA: TGTGCCAGCAGCCCGGAAACAGGGGAAGTCTATGGCTACACCTTC
length: 15
J: TRBJ1-2
V: TRBV3-1/TRBV3-2
size: few
D: TRBD1

CDR3: CASSQGRSFGEQYF
DNA: TGCGCCAGCAGCCAAGGCAGGTCCTTTGGCGAGCAGTACTTC
length: 14
J: TRBJ2-7
V: TRBV4-1
size: -
D: -

CDR3: CASSLQGANTGELFF
DNA: TGTGCCAGCAGCTTACAGGGGGCGAACACCGGGGAGCTGTTTTTT
length: 15
J: TRBJ2-2
V: TRBV5-6
size: -
D: TRBD1

CDR3: CASSYRGINSPLHF
DNA: TGTGCCAGCAGTTACAGAGGGATCAATTCACCCCTCCACTTT
length: 14
J: TRBJ1-6
V: TRBV6-2/TRBV6-3
size: once
D: -

CDR3: CASSSGTHSEKLFF
DNA: TGTGCCAGCAGCTCCGGGACACATAGTGAAAAACTGTTTTTT
length: 14
J: TRBJ1-4
V: TRBV5-6
size: -
D: -

CDR3: CASGRQGVHNEQFF
DNA: TGTGCCAGCGGGCGACAGGGGGTCCACAATGAGCAGTTCTTC
length: 14
J: TRBJ2-1
V: TRBV5-5
size: -
D: TRBD1

CDR3: CASTTRGAVGYTF
DNA: TGTGCCAGCACCACACGGGGGGCAGTTGGCTACACCTTC
length: 13
J: TRBJ1-2
V: TRBV6-5
size: -
D: -

CDR3: CSVEGEAGGPPFF
DNA: TGCAGCGTTGAAGGGGAAGCGGGAGGGCCTCCGTTCTTC
length: 13
J: TRBJ2-1
V: TRBV29-1
size: -
D: TRBD2

CDR3: CASSSAAGAYEQYF
DNA: TGTGCCAGCAGCTCGGCGGCCGGAGCCTACGAGCAGTACTTC
length: 14
J: TRBJ2-7
V: TRBV7-6
size: -
D: -

CDR3: CASSIQYRRQPSGANVLTF
DNA: TGTGCCAGCAGTATACAATACAGGAGACAACCCTCTGGGGCCAACGTCCTGACTTTC
length: 19
J: TRBJ2-6
V: TRBV28
size: -
D: -

CDR3: CASSLSNRVVVGYTF
DNA: TGTGCCAGCAGTTTATCGAACAGGGTTGTAGTAGGCTACACCTTC
length: 15
J: TRBJ1-2
V: TRBV28
size: -
D: -

CDR3: CASSRRRQGVNSPLHF
DNA: TGCGCCAGCAGCCGTCGCCGACAGGGGGTTAATTCACCCCTCCACTTT
length: 16
J: TRBJ1-6
V: TRBV4-3
size: -
D: TRBD1

CDR3: CASSPPRQWGYNEQFF
DNA: TGTGCCAGCAGTCCCCCCCGACAGTGGGGATACAATGAGCAGTTCTTC
length: 16
J: TRBJ2-1
V: TRBV28
size: -
D: -

CDR3: CASSFSRGYYNEQFF
DNA: TGCGCCAGCAGCTTTTCCCGGGGATACTACAATGAGCAGTTCTTC
length: 15
J: TRBJ2-1
V: TRBV5-1
size: -
D: -